The present TCR beta chain was sequenced within a study of T cells expressing NK-cell markers. Study summary: Within the sequenced cohort of eight donors, seven exhibited HCMV seropositivity and one was seronegative.

The CDR3 loop spans 12 amino acids. Germline V gene data show CDR1 as SNHLY and CDR2 as FYNNEI. TCR beta libraries carry UMIs added by 5'RACE template switching. TCRdb reworked the 5' RACE reads into one entry per CDR3 protein, no DNA. This repertoire comprises roughly 170,000 distinct CDR3 sequences; its ten largest clones make up approximately 17%. Overall study findings and caveats: Topping the CD3+CD56-NKG2C+ fraction as well were these clonotypes, in a few donors. The contribution of dominant NKG2C+ clonotypes to CD8+ T cells in roughly six donors was about 1.0-7.5%.

In the case of this clonotype: Its target is unknown.

V usage is TRBV2 and J usage is TRBJ2-1. The sequenced sample consisted of blood T cells: a sorted CD56 or NKG2C T cell subset, CD4+ or CD8+ T cells, or bulk PBMC T cells (not recorded which). The clonotype was recovered from a woman aged 18 to 75 in good health. The CDR3 spells CASRPEPNEQFF.